These 26 T cell receptor beta chains came from one sample sequenced in a study of T cells in Graves' hyperthyroidism and ophthalmopathy. Amplification targeted TCR beta CDR3 regions from RNA transcripts. Primed by the HTBI set, a first-round RT-PCR was run on the TCR CDR3. One entry per CDR3 protein, called by TCRdb with MiXCR from the multiplex PCR reads. This table holds about 560,000 distinct CDR3 sequences, roughly a sixth found once. The sequenced sample was blood. Receptor source: a young woman with Graves' hyperthyroidism.

This clonotype appeared many times. The chain carries TRBV12-3 or TRBV12-4 and TRBJ2-6, with D uncertain. The CDR3 runs to 17 residues. V was pared by 5 bases and J by 0 bases, with 14 bases between. CDR3 loop: CASSNYSPGSGANVLTF. Written as DNA, the CDR3 is TGTGCCAGCAGTAATTATTCCCCAGGCTCTGGGGCCAACGTCCTGACTTTC.

This clonotype was counted between two and nine times. The J gene is TRBJ2-2, the V gene TRBV30; TRBD2 matches 10 bases. The J segment lost 5 bases and the V segment lost 0 bases, leaving 9 bases of the junction unmatched. The CDR3 length is 17 residues. CDR1 is GTSNPN, CDR2 SVGIG, per germline (reference sequence). The CDR3 region has the DNA TGTGCCTGGAGTGTACCATCGGTAGCGGGAGGTACCGGGGAGCTGTTTTTT. Translation gives CAWSVPSVAGGTGELFF. The full variable domain, with the rest looked up from reference TRBV30 and TRBJ2-2, is SQTIHQWPATLVQPVGSPLSLECTVEGTSNPNLYWYRQAAGRGLQLLFYSVGIGQISSEVPQNLSASRPQDRQFILSSKKLLLSDSGFYLCAWSVPSVAGGTGELFFGEGSRLTVL.

The J gene is TRBJ2-1, the V gene TRBV9; D is tentatively TRBD1 or TRBD2 (5 bases each). The length of the CDR3 is 14 residues. CDR1 SGDLS and CDR2 YYNGEE come from the germline V gene. Trimming pared 7 bases from V and 5 bases from J, leaving 16 bases between. This chain's CDR3 is CASGTVERNNEQFF. The DNA of the CDR3 is TGTGCCAGCGGGACGGTCGAGCGAAACAATGAGCAGTTCTTC. Complete variable domain (other parts from reference TRBV9 and TRBJ2-1): DSGVTQTPKHLITATGQRVTLRCSPRSGDLSVYWYQQSLDQGLQFLIQYYNGEERAKGNILERFSAQQFPDLHSELNLSSLELGDSALYFCASGTVERNNEQFFGPGTRLTVL.

There are a few counts of this clonotype. A clone one base away is much larger, so this may be a read error. This chain uses TRBV4-2 with TRBJ2-7; D is possibly TRBD1 or TRBD2 (5 bases each). The germline CDR1 and CDR2 sequences are LGHNA and YNFKEQ. With 0 bases removed from V and 6 bases from J, the gap between germline ends came to 12 bases. The CDR3 covers 14 residues. The CDR3 reads CASSQEGPAVEQYF. The CDR3, as DNA: TGTGCCAGCAGCCAAGAGGGACCAGCGGTCGAGCAGTACTTC.

This clonotype has only a few counts. This chain connects TRBV5-1 to TRBJ1-4, with a possible D match to TRBD1 (5 bases). Germline lookup yields CDR1 SGHRS and CDR2 YFSETQ. CDR3 length: 15 amino acids. Trimming removed 2 bases at V and 2 bases at J, with 10 bases between. The CDR3 is CASSLIAGTNEKLFF. The CDR3 bases are TGCGCCAGCAGCTTAATTGCAGGGACTAATGAAAAACTGTTTTTT.

This clonotype was picked up a small number of times. The V call is TRBV18, the J call TRBJ1-3; D unresolved. Deletions cut 0 bases from V and 0 bases from J, with 9 bases between. Germline V lookup: CDR1 KGHSH, CDR2 LQKENI. CDR3 size: 16 residues. The CDR3 bases are TGTGCCAGCTCACCACCGGTTCCTAGCTCTGGAAACACCATATATTTT. Amino acid sequence: CASSPPVPSSGNTIYF.

This clonotype came up a few times. V and J are TRBV3-1 and TRBJ1-4; maybe TRBD1 (5 bases). Germline V gives CDR1 LGHDT, CDR2 YNNKEL (reference sequence). The CDR3 is 16 amino acids. V was shortened by 3 bases and J by 4 bases, with 15 bases between the two germline ends. The chain's CDR3 is CASSQLGAGHNEKLFF. CDR3 in DNA: TGTGCCAGCAGCCAGCTGGGTGCAGGGCATAATGAAAAACTGTTTTTT. Complete variable domain (other parts from reference TRBV3-1 and TRBJ1-4): DTAVSQTPKYLVTQMGNDKSIKCEQNLGHDTMYWYKQDSKKFLKIMFSYNNKELIINETVPNRFSPKSPDKAHLNLHINSLELGDSAVYFCASSQLGAGHNEKLFFGSGTQLSVL.

The V and J genes are TRBV28 and TRBJ2-1; 13 bases match TRBD2. Germline V gene data show CDR1 as MDHEN and CDR2 as SYDVKM. V gave up 5 bases and J gave up 8 bases; unmatched junction bases: 12. The CDR3 runs to 17 residues. The CDR3 reads CASSQYSWTSGSHEQFF. In DNA, the CDR3 is TGTGCCAGCAGTCAGTACTCCTGGACTAGCGGGAGCCATGAGCAGTTCTTC.

This clonotype occurred many times. V and J are TRBV7-8 and TRBJ1-5, with a possible D match to TRBD1 (5 bases). Looked up from germline, CDR1 is SGHVS and CDR2 is FQNEAQ. This CDR3 has 15 residues. V dropped 3 bases and J dropped 3 bases, with 12 bases sitting between them. The CDR3 sequence: CASSLGDSYNQPQHF. The CDR3 DNA is TGTGCCAGCAGCTTGGGGGATTCGTACAATCAGCCCCAGCATTTT.

This clonotype was detected only a few times. The chain couples TRBV7-7 to TRBJ2-7; D remains unclear. The CDR3 loop spans 15 amino acids. V lost 5 bases, J lost 3 bases, and 17 bases lay in between. The germline V gene has CDR1 SSHAT and CDR2 FNYEAQ (reference sequence). The CDR3 reads CASSRRTVRVYEQYF. The CDR3 DNA follows: TGTGCCAGCAGCCGCAGGACGGTTAGAGTCTACGAGCAGTACTTC.

The CDR3 DNA reads as TGTGCCAGCAGGCGGACAGCGAACACTGAAGCTTTCTTT. Translated: CASRRTANTEAFF. The V call is TRBV12-3 or TRBV12-4, the J call TRBJ1-1; a weak D match, TRBD1 (6 bases). The V end lost 6 bases, the J end lost 1 base, and 9 bases lay between the germline ends. The CDR3 spans 13 residues.

V usage is TRBV15 and J usage is TRBJ1-2, with no clear D. This CDR3 is 13 amino acids long. V gave up 1 base and J gave up 4 bases, with 7 bases separating them. The germline CDR1 and CDR2 sequences are LNHNV and YYDKDF (reference sequence). CDR3 residues: CATSRAAVYGYTF. The DNA of the CDR3 is TGTGCCACCAGCAGAGCGGCGGTCTATGGCTACACCTTC.

This clonotype showed up just a few times. This chain links TRBV20-1 with TRBJ2-3, with a weak D call TRBD2 (6 bases). CDR1 is DFQATT, CDR2 SNEGSKA, per germline (reference sequence). The CDR3 loop spans 13 amino acids. Trimming cost V 3 bases and J 2 bases, with 9 bases left between them. CDR3 coding DNA: TGCAGTGCTAGGTTAGCGGACACAGATACGCAGTATTTT. Translating it yields CSARLADTDTQYF.

The chain carries TRBV5-4 and TRBJ2-3; 8 nucleotides align to TRBD2. V lost 2 bases and J lost 2; bases outside the gene matches: 7. The length of the CDR3 is 16 residues. Germline CDR1 is SGHNT and CDR2 is YYREEE (reference sequence). The CDR3 region is CASSFGSGTFTDTQYF. Written as DNA, the CDR3 is TGTGCCAGCAGCTTTGGTAGCGGGACTTTCACAGATACGCAGTATTTT. Together with reference TRBV5-4 and TRBJ2-3, the CDR3 gives the full variable domain: ETGVTQSPTHLIKTRGQQVTLRCSSQSGHNTVSWYQQALGQGPQFIFQYYREEENGRGNFPPRFSGLQFPNYSSELNVNALELDDSALYLCASSFGSGTFTDTQYFGPGTRLTVL.

This clonotype has at least ten counts. V is TRBV12-3 or TRBV12-4 and J is TRBJ2-7, with 8 bases lining up with TRBD1. The CDR3 spans 14 residues. Germline trimming cut 6 bases from V and 5 bases from J; bases unmatched to any gene: 9. The CDR3 here is CASSHMDRDDEQYF. The CDR3 bases are TGTGCCAGCAGCCACATGGACAGGGACGACGAGCAGTACTTC.

This clonotype was seen repeatedly, ten times or more. The genes are TRBV5-5 and TRBJ2-7; D is perhaps TRBD1 (7 bases). The CDR3 length is 13 residues. V lost 4 bases, J lost 2 bases, and 10 bases lay in between. Per the germline V gene, CDR1 is SGHKS and CDR2 is YYEKEE (reference sequence). The CDR3 DNA reads TGTGCCAGCAGCGGCGGGACAGCCTACGAGCAGTACTTC. This translates into CASSGGTAYEQYF.

The chain joins TRBV28 to TRBJ1-6; D not resolved. This CDR3 has 17 amino acids. The V gene lost 1 base and the J gene lost 9 bases, with 19 bases spanning the gap. In germline, CDR1 is MDHEN, CDR2 SYDVKM. In nucleotides, the CDR3 is TGTGCCAGCAGTTTATACCTCACAGTCGAGGAACTTTCACCCCTCCACTTT. Its translation is CASSLYLTVEELSPLHF.

This clonotype was picked up a small number of times. The genes are TRBV6-1 and TRBJ1-1, with 7 bases aligning to TRBD1. V lost 7 bases and J lost 4; bases outside the gene matches: 12. The germline gives CDR1 MNHNS, CDR2 SASEGT. The CDR3 covers 15 residues. DNA of the CDR3: TGTGCCAGCACCTCAAACAGGGGTGGGAGCACTGAAGCTTTCTTT. The encoded protein is CASTSNRGGSTEAFF.

This clonotype came up a few times. The chain links TRBV11-3 to TRBJ1-1; the D gene is possibly TRBD1 (6 bases). CDR1 is SGHNT and CDR2 is YENEEA in the germline V gene. The CDR3 length is 14 residues. The germline V and J ends were trimmed by 5 bases and 0 bases, with 10 bases remaining between them. CDR3 coding DNA: TGTGCCAGCAGCGAAGGGGGGGTGAACACTGAAGCTTTCTTT. Protein: CASSEGGVNTEAFF.

This clonotype has at least ten counts. The chain uses TRBV6-2 or TRBV6-3 and TRBJ2-7; 8 nucleotides align to TRBD1. CDR1 and CDR2 (germline): MNHEY, SVGEGT. This CDR3 contains 13 residues. V dropped 6 bases and J dropped 3; count of bases not matched to a gene: 4. In nucleotides, the CDR3 is TGTGCCAGCAGAGCACAGGGGGGCTACGAGCAGTACTTC. It encodes CASRAQGGYEQYF.

The chain is built from TRBV20-1 and TRBJ2-1, with D uncertain. Germline V gene data show CDR1 as DFQATT and CDR2 as SNEGSKA (reference sequence). The CDR3 is made up of 16 amino acids. Trimming took off 0 bases at V and 2 bases at J, with 14 bases between the two ends. CDR3 residues: CSARDPGRYTYNEQFF. CDR3 DNA sequence: TGCAGTGCTAGAGATCCCGGCAGGTACACCTACAATGAGCAGTTCTTC.

This clonotype was observed a handful of times. This chain joins TRBV6-2 or TRBV6-3 and TRBJ1-5; 9 bases map to TRBD1. The germline gives CDR1 MNHEY, CDR2 SVGEGT. J gave up 1 base and V 2 bases, and 6 bases lay outside the gene matches. The CDR3 extends over 17 amino acids. CDR3 sequence reads: CASSYQQGAWSNQPQHF. The CDR3 DNA reads as TGTGCCAGCAGTTACCAACAGGGGGCATGGAGCAATCAGCCCCAGCATTTT.

V and J are TRBV9 and TRBJ2-5; 10 bases match TRBD1. Looked up from germline, CDR1 is SGDLS and CDR2 is YYNGEE. There are 14 residues in the CDR3. The ends lost 3 bases at V and 8 bases at J; junction bases unmatched: 7. The CDR3 region has the DNA TGTGCCAGCAGCGGCACCGGGACAGGGGTAACCCAGTACTTC. Protein: CASSGTGTGVTQYF.

This clonotype was found many times. This sequence joins TRBV20-1 and TRBJ2-7, with 13 bases aligning to TRBD2. Looked up from germline, CDR1 is DFQATT and CDR2 is SNEGSKA (reference sequence). This CDR3 is 16 amino acids long. The trim removed 4 bases at V and 3 bases at J, leaving 9 bases unmatched. The CDR3 protein is CSATRLRLAGGYEQYF. CDR3 nucleotides: TGCAGTGCTACCCGACTTAGACTAGCGGGAGGCTACGAGCAGTACTTC.

The CDR3 nucleotides read TGTGCCAGCAGCCAAACCCGGGACGGTACCTACAATGAGCAGTTCTTC. It encodes CASSQTRDGTYNEQFF. The gene calls are TRBV14 and TRBJ2-1; the D call may be TRBD1 or TRBD2 (5 bases each). Looked up from germline, CDR1 is SGHDN and CDR2 is FVKESK. V shed 2 bases and J shed 2 bases, with 13 bases lying between them. The CDR3 totals 16 residues.

The chain has TRBV29-1 and TRBJ1-2, with 7 bases lining up with TRBD1. Germline lookup yields CDR1 SQVTM and CDR2 ANQGSEA. J lost 9 bases, V lost 4 bases, and 8 bases had no gene match. CDR3 length: 12 amino acids. The CDR3 spells CSVGQGGRSYTF. CDR3 DNA: TGCAGCGTTGGACAGGGAGGGAGAAGCTACACCTTC. The full variable domain, completed using reference TRBV29-1 and TRBJ1-2, is SAVISQKPSRDICQRGTSLTIQCQVDSQVTMMFWYRQQPGQSLTLIATANQGSEATYESGFVIDKFPISRPNLTFSTLTVSNMSPEDSSIYLCSVGQGGRSYTFGSGTRLTVV.